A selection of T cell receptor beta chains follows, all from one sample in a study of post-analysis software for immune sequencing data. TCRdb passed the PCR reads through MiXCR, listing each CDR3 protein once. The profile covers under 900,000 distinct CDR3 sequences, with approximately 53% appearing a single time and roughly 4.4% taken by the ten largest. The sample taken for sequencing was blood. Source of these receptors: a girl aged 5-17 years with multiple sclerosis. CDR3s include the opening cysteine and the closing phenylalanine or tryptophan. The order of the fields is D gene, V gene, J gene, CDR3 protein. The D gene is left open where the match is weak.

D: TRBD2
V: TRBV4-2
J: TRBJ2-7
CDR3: CASSQGVSGSEQYF

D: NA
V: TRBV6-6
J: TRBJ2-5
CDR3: CASSDRIFPETQYF

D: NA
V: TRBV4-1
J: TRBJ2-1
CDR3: CAGSRPNSRAFLGQFF

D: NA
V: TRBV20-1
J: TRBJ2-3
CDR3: CSARDLKTARSGPDTQYF

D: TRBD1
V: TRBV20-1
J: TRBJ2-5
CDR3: CSAQTGDGETQYF

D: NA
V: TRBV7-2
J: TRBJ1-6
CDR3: CASSKGQPGSSPLHF

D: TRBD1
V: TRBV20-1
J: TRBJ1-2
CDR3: CSARRDRVRYTF

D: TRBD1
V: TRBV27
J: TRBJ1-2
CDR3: CASSLKGGGYGYTF

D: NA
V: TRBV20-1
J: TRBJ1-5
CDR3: CSAQDSNQPQHF

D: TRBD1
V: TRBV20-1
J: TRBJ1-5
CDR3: CSGGTGINQPQHF

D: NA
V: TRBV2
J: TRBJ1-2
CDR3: CASSEARARVDGYTF

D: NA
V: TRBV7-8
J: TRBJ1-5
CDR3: CASSWTYQPQHF

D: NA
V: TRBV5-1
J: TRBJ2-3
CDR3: CASSGGDFPTDTQYF

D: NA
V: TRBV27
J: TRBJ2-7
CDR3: CASSRVGASSYEQYF

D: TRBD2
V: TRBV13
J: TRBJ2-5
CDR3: CASAGTMQETQYF

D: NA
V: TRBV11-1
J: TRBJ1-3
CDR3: CASSFSDSGNTIYF

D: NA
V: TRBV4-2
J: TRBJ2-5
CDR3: CASSQIWGDSKETQYF

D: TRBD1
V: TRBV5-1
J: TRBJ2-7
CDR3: CASSEPDRGSSEQYF

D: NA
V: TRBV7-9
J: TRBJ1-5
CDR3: CASSLDSSNQPQHF

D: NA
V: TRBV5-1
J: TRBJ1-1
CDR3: CASSYNRGDTEAFF

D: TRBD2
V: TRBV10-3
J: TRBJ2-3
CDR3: CAISESGTSGSTLVPDTQYF

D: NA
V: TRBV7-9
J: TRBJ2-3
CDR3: CASSLVQNRLDTQYF

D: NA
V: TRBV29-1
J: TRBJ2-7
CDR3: CSASGARSSYEQYF

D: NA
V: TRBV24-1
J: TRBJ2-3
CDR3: CATSDLGRGTDTQYF

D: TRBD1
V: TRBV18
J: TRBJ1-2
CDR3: CASSPSDRPHYGYTF

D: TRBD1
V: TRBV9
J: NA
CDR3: CASRAGTGGRETQYF

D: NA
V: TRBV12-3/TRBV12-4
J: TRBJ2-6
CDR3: CASSLRTSGANVLTF

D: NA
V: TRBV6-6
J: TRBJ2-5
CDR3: CASSRSRPGSQETQYF

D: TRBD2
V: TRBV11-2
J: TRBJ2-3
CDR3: CASSLELAGIGSTDTQYF

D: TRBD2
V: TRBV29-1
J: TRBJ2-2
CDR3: CSVLLAGGLNTGELFF

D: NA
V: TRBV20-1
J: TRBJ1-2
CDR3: CSARSTSGHGGGYTF

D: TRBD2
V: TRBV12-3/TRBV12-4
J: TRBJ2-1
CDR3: CASNFAGGNEQFF

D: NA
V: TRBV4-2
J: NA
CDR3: CASSQVTLGYEQYF

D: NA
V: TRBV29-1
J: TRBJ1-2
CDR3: CSSRQDTHDGYTF

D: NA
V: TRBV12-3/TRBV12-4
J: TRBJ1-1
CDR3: CASSYEGVNTEAFF

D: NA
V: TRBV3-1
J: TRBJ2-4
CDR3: CASSHRGIVDIQYF

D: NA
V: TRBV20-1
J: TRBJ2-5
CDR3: CSATGRYQETQYF

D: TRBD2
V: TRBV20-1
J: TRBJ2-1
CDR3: CSARYTSGVRRGEQFF

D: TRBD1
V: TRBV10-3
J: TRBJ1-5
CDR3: CAISESRTGGNNQPQHF

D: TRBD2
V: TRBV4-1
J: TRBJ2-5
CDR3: CASSHRLAGRQETQYF

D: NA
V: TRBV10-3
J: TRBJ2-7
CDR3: CAITEGSGAYEQYF

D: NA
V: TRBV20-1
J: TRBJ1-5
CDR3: CSARSQRDQPQHF

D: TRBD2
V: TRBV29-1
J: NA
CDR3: CSVEELAGGPETQYF

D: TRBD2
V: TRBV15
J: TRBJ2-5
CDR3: CATSRVGRDQETQYF

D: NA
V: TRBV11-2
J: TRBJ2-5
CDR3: CASSPFGGDKETQYF

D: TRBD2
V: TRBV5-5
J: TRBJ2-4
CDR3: CASSTRGLAGGGEQYF

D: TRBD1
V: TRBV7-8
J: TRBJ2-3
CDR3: CASSIDRALRGDTQYF

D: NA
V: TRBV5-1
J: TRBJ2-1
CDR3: CASSWDEPKGLSYNEQFF

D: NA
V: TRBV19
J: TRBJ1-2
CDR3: CASSIEGTSVYSYTF

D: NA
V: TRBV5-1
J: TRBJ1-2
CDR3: CASSLEGHQNYGYTF

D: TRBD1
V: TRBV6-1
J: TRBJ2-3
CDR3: CASSEEPGQAQYF

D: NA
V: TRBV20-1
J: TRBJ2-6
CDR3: CSALSVTGANVLTF

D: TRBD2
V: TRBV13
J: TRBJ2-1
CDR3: CASSKRLSSGMDEQFF

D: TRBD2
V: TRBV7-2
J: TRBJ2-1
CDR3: CASSLGLAGPGEQFF

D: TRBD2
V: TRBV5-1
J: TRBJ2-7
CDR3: CASSWGSGSHEQYF